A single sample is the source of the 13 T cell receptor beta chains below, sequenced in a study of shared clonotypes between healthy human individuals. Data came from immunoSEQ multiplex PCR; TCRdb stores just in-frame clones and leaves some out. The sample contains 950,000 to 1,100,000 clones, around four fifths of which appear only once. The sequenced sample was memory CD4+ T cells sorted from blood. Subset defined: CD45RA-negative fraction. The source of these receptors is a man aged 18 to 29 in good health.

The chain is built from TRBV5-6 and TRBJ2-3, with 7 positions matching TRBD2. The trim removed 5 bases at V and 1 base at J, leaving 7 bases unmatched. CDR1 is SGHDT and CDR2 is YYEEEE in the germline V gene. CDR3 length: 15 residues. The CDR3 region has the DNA TGTGCCAGCAGGTTAGAGCGGGGCGGCACAGATACGCAGTATTTT. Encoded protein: CASRLERGGTDTQYF.

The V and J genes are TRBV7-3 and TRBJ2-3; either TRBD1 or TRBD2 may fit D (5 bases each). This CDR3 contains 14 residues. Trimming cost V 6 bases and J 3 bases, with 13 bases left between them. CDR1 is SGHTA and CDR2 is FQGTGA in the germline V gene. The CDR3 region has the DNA TGTGCCAGCAGTCGGGACCCGGGGACAGATACGCAGTATTTT. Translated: CASSRDPGTDTQYF.

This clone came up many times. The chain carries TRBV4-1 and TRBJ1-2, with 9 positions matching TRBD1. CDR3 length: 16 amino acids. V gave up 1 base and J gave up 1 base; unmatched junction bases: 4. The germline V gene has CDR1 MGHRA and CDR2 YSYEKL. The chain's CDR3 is CASSQGGTGINYGYTF. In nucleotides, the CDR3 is TGCGCCAGCAGCCAAGGCGGGACAGGGATTAACTATGGCTACACCTTC.

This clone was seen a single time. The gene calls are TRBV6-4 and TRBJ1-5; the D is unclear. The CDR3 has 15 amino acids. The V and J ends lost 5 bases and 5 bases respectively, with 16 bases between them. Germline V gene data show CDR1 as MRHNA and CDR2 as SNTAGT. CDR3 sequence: CASSYSSTFDQPQHF. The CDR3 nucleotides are TGTGCCAGCAGTTATAGCTCTACCTTTGATCAGCCCCAGCATTTT.

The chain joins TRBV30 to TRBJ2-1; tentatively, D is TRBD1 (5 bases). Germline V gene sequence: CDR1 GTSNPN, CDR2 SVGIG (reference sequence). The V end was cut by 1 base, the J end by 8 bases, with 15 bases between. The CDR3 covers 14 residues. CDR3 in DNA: TGTGCCTGGAGTGAAATGCGACAAGGGGATGAGCAGTTCTTC. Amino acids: CAWSEMRQGDEQFF.

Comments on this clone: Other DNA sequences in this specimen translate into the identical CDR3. CDR3 amino acids: CATSRDRGREQYF. CDR3 coding DNA: TGTGCCACCAGCAGAGACCGGGGCCGGGAGCAGTACTTC. The V call is TRBV15, the J call TRBJ2-7, with D perhaps assigned TRBD1 or TRBD2 (5 bases each). The CDR3 extends over 13 amino acids. Deletions cut 0 bases from V and 7 bases from J, with 10 bases between. Germline V gives CDR1 LNHNV, CDR2 YYDKDF (reference sequence).

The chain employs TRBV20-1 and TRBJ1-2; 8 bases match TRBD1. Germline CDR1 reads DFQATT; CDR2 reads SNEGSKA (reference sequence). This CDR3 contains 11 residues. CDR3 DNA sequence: TGCAGCGGGGGGACAGGATGGGGCTACACCTTC. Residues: CSGGTGWGYTF.

The CDR3 region is CASTDWTVPDTQYF. In DNA, the CDR3 is TGTGCCAGCACCGACTGGACAGTTCCAGATACGCAGTATTTT. The V gene is TRBV6-6, the J gene TRBJ2-3, with D tentatively TRBD1 (6 bases). V was shortened by 7 bases and J by 4 bases, with 15 bases between the two germline ends. The CDR3 is 14 amino acids. Germline CDR1 MNHNY, CDR2 SVGAGI (reference sequence).

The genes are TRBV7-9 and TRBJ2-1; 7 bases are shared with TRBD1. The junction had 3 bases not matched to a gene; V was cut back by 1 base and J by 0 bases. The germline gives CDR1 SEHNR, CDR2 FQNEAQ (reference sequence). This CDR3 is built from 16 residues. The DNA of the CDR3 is TGTGCCAGCAGCTTAGGTAGACAGGGCTCCTACAATGAGCAGTTCTTC. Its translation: CASSLGRQGSYNEQFF. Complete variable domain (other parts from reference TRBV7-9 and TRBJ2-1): DTGVSQNPRHKITKRGQNVTFRCDPISEHNRLYWYRQTLGQGPEFLTYFQNEAQLEKSRLLSDRFSAERPKGSFSTLEIQRTEQGDSAMYLCASSLGRQGSYNEQFFGPGTRLTVL.

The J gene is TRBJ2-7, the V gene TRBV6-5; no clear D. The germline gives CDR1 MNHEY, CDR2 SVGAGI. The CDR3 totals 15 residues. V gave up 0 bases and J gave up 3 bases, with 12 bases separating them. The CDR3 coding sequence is TGTGCCAGCAGTTACTCCCGTCCTGATTACTACGAGCAGTACTTC. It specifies CASSYSRPDYYEQYF.

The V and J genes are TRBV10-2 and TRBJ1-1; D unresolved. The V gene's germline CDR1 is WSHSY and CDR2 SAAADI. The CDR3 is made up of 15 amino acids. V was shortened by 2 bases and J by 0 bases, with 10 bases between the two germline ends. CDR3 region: CASSEVQRMNTEAFF. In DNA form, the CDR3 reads TGCGCCAGCAGTGAGGTCCAAAGGATGAACACTGAAGCTTTCTTT.

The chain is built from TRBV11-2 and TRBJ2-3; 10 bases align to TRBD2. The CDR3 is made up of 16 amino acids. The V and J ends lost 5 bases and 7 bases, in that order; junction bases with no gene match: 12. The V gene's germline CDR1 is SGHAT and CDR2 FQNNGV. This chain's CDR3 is CASSPSKLAGRYTQYF. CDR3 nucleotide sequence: TGTGCCAGCAGCCCCAGCAAACTAGCGGGGAGATATACGCAGTATTTT.

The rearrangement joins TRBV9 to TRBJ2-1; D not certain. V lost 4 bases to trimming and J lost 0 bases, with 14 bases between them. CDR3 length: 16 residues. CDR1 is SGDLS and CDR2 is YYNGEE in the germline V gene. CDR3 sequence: CASSPDQTRSYNEQFF. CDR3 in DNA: TGTGCCAGCAGCCCAGACCAAACCCGCTCCTACAATGAGCAGTTCTTC.